The clone carrying this T cell receptor (beta chain) has a single count. The method was immunoSEQ multiplex PCR; TCRdb's version includes in-frame clones alone and lacks a portion of them. The sample has about 350,000 clones; about 85% are singletons. The sample comes from a study of Ad26.COV2.S vaccination and SARS-CoV-2 variants. V lost 7 bases and J 2 bases, leaving 12 bases between the germline ends. The CDR3 extends over 14 amino acids. Germline-derived CDR1 and CDR2 are MNHEY and SVGAGI. The treatment here: around 19 received Ad26.COV2.S at low or high dose, single or two shots; 5 received placebo; per-sample allocation not given. Sampling took place 63 days after the first vaccine or placebo injection.

The chain recombines TRBV6-5 with TRBJ2-1, with TRBD2 as a possible D gene (6 bases). The material was peripheral blood, obtained in a trial of Ad26.COV2.S vaccine versus placebo. The receptor was derived from a person between 18 and 65 years old who received the Ad26.COV2.S COVID-19 vaccine or a placebo. As DNA, the CDR3 is TGTGCCAGCATTATCGGGAGTGCCTACAATGAGCAGTTCTTC. Its protein product is CASIIGSAYNEQFF.